This TCR beta chain was documented in a study of post-analysis software for immune sequencing data (dated by TCRdb to 2015 to 2017). For context, the study as a whole: Relapsing-remitting, secondary progressive and progressive-relapsing multiple sclerosis were recorded as disease courses, and subtype annotation was lacking for some patients. The patient repertoires were set against about 12 previously published healthy control repertoires from donors whose ages ranged from 6 to 25 years. A subset of samples was prepared in parallel using single-end sample barcoding, then pooled and co-amplified after Illumina adapter ligation. Results the study describes overall, beyond this receptor: The control group was slightly older than the multiple sclerosis patient group. Significantly lower normalized Chao1 diversity was found in multiple sclerosis patients than in controls, suggesting substantial peripheral T-cell clonal expansion. When samples were clustered directly using the F measure, samples prepared in the same batch co-clustered strongly, which prompted a batch-effect correction. Several TRBV segments, including TRBV5-6, TRBV5-1 and TRBV20-1, were significantly more frequent in patients than controls.

The library was generated by PCR. For sequencing, an Illumina HiSeq 2500 was employed. To reduce PCR and sequencing biases, unique molecular identifiers were incorporated into the TCR beta cDNA libraries. Approximately 500,000 cDNA molecules were obtained for every 1 to 10 million input T cells, so each molecule roughly corresponded to one T cell. Patient libraries were prepared and sequenced with the same protocol used for the earlier healthy control dataset. Samples belonging to the same batch were prepared together, multiplexed and sequenced on a shared HiSeq lane. On the authors' methods: Raw barcoded reads were processed with MIGEC, and single-read molecular identifier groups were discarded before consensus assembly and CDR3 extraction. Clonotype tables were post-analysed with VDJtools, and diversity was normalized by down-sampling all datasets to the smallest sample size. To correct batch-related cross-sample contamination, repertoire overlap clustering matched CDR3 amino acid sequences but not nucleotide sequences. TCRdb itself trimmed the public reads at Q25 with fastp, ran MiXCR and retained productive beta chains. Rows merge per CDR3 protein into single entries with the most common DNA and genes. What appears here as the V and J calls and clone size reflects TCRdb's work, not the paper's. The sample includes some 890,000 distinct CDR3 sequences, with roughly 58% observed a single time. The ten largest make up approximately 4.3% of the sample.

CDR1 and CDR2 (SGHDT, YYEEEE) derive from the germline V gene. V is shortened by 4 bases, J by 0 bases, and the region joining them spans 17 bases. The CDR3 goes from the cysteine to the phenylalanine over 17 residues. Only the CDR3 part of the read is kept: 51 bases, read in frame from the first base. To demonstrate the VDJtools post-analysis software, TCR beta repertoires were profiled from the peripheral blood of 10 to 15 young patients with multiple sclerosis. The multiple sclerosis patients were children and adolescents ranging in age from roughly 6 to 16 years. As for this clonotype: No cognate antigen has been identified for it. No much larger clone is present one base from it, and per-base qualities are unavailable.

The chain couples TRBV5-6 to TRBJ2-1; the D assignment is uncertain and may be TRBD1 or TRBD2, with 5 bases supporting each. This TCR was sampled from a girl between 10 and 17 years old with multiple sclerosis. Material for sequencing was blood. Read as DNA, the sequence is TGTGCCAGCAGCGCTCCCCTATCAGGGAGCTCCTACAATGAGCAGTTCTTC. Its coded protein is CASSAPLSGSSYNEQFF.